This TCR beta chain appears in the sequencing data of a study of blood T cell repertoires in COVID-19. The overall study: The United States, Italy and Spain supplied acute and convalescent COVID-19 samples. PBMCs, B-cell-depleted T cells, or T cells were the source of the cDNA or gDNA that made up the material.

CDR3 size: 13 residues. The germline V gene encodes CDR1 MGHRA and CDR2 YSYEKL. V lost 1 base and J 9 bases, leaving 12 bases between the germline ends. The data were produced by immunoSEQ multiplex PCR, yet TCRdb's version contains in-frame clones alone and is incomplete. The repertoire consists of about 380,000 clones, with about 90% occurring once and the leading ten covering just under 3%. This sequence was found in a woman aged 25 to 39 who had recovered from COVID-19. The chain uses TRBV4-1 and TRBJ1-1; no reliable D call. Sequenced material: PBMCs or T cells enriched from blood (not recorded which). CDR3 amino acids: CASSQGVFPQAFF. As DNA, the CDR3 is TGCGCCAGCAGCCAAGGAGTGTTCCCTCAAGCTTTCTTT.